This TCR beta chain was retrieved from a study of graft-versus-host responses after intestinal transplantation. The overall study: Anti-thymocyte globulin induction preceded three to four years of tacrolimus and steroid maintenance in all recipients.

In germline, CDR1 is SEHNR, CDR2 FQNEAQ (reference sequence). The CDR3 is made up of 16 amino acids. V was pared by 1 base and J by 7 bases, with 5 bases of the junction left unmatched. A word on this clone: Its antigen is unidentified.

The protocol was immunoSEQ multiplex PCR, while the TCRdb copy is restricted to in-frame clones and leaves out a portion. The data show fewer than 95,000 clones, about 94% seen once. This TCR came from a human donor who was the organ donor for an intestinal transplant. This chain connects TRBV7-9 to TRBJ1-6; 9 bases map to TRBD1. The sequencing used unstimulated CD4+ T cells sorted from spleen or lymph node cells, collected before transplant. CDR3 residues: CASSLVGQGVNSPLHF. For the CDR3, the DNA is TGTGCCAGCAGCTTAGTGGGACAGGGCGTCAATTCACCCCTCCACTTT. The full variable domain, completed using reference TRBV7-9 and TRBJ1-6, is DTGVSQNPRHKITKRGQNVTFRCDPISEHNRLYWYRQTLGQGPEFLTYFQNEAQLEKSRLLSDRFSAERPKGSFSTLEIQRTEQGDSAMYLCASSLVGQGVNSPLHFGNGTRLTVT.